This entry lists 24 T cell receptor beta chains sequenced from one sample in a study of blood T cell repertoires in COVID-19. Profiling relied on immunoSEQ multiplex PCR, and the TCRdb table lists in-frame clones only, not all of them. The sample carries about 500,000 clones, roughly 87% recorded once. Sequences were obtained from PBMCs or T cells enriched from blood (not recorded which). These receptors were obtained from a woman under 30 who had recovered from COVID-19.

The CDR3 bases are TGTGCCAGCAGCTCAAATAATTCACCCCTCCACTTT. It encodes CASSSNNSPLHF. The chain couples TRBV5-6 to TRBJ1-6; no clear D. The CDR3 is made up of 12 amino acids. Trimming removed 3 bases from V and 5 bases from J, with 3 bases in between. CDR1 is SGHDT and CDR2 is YYEEEE in the germline V gene.

The rearrangement uses TRBV7-9 and TRBJ2-7, with 9 bases identical to TRBD1. Losses at the gene ends were 4 bases for V and 6 bases for J; bases not matched to a gene: 7. Germline lookup yields CDR1 SEHNR and CDR2 FQNEAQ (reference sequence). CDR3 length equals 14 residues. CDR3 nucleotides: TGTGCCAGCAGCTCGGGACAGGGAAGGCTCGAGCAGTACTTC. Translated: CASSSGQGRLEQYF.

The J gene is TRBJ2-2, the V gene TRBV19; 7 bases are a match to TRBD2. Trimming removed 7 bases from V and 2 bases from J; junction bases left unmatched: 7. CDR3 length equals 15 residues. The germline V gene encodes CDR1 LNHDA and CDR2 SQIVND (reference sequence). The DNA of the CDR3 is TGTGCCAGTACCCTAAGCGGGGACAACACCGGGGAGCTGTTTTTT. It codes for CASTLSGDNTGELFF.

This rearrangement joins TRBV2 to TRBJ2-3, with D tentatively TRBD2 (5 bases). V lost 8 bases and J lost 4, with 16 bases in between. The germline V gene encodes CDR1 SNHLY and CDR2 FYNNEI. This CDR3 contains 14 residues. The CDR3, as DNA: TGTGCCAGCGCGGGCGGAACGGCGGCAGATACGCAGTATTTT. Its protein is CASAGGTAADTQYF. The whole variable domain, filled in from reference TRBV2 and TRBJ2-3, reads EPEVTQTPSHQVTQMGQEVILRCVPISNHLYFYWYRQILGQKVEFLVSFYNNEISEKSEIFDDQFSVERPDGSNFTLKIRSTKLEDSAMYFCASAGGTAADTQYFGPGTRLTVL.

This chain joins TRBV11-2 and TRBJ2-7, with D perhaps matching TRBD2 (6 bases). The CDR3 is 13 amino acids. Germline-derived CDR1 and CDR2 are SGHAT and FQNNGV. Deletions cut 1 base from V and 4 bases from J, with 8 bases between. CDR3 sequence: CASSLVGGYEQYF. The CDR3 DNA reads as TGTGCCAGCAGCTTAGTGGGGGGATACGAGCAGTACTTC.

This chain uses TRBV7-2 with TRBJ1-2; D is uncertain. There are 14 residues in the CDR3. Per the germline V gene, CDR1 is SGHTA and CDR2 is FQGNSA. Deletions cut 1 base from V and 6 bases from J, with 12 bases between. For the CDR3, the DNA is TGTGCCAGCAGCTTAGTTCCGCTAGGAGATGGCTACACCTTC. This codes for CASSLVPLGDGYTF. The full variable domain, in which reference TRBV7-2 and TRBJ1-2 provide the parts outside the CDR3, is GAGVSQSPSNKVTEKGKDVELRCDPISGHTALYWYRQSLGQGLEFLIYFQGNSAPDKSGLPSDRFSAERTGGSVSTLTIQRTQQEDSAVYLCASSLVPLGDGYTFGSGTRLTVV.

The chain carries TRBV6-2 or TRBV6-3 and TRBJ1-1, with D tentatively TRBD1 (5 bases). The V gene lost 6 bases and the J gene lost 11 bases, with 16 bases spanning the gap. Germline V lookup: CDR1 MNHEY, CDR2 SVGEGT. This CDR3 comprises 12 residues. This chain's CDR3 is CASSPMVKGAFF. As DNA, the CDR3 is TGTGCCAGCAGCCCTATGGTTAAGGGGGCTTTCTTT.

The genes are TRBV5-4 and TRBJ1-2; the match to TRBD1 covers 10 bases. This CDR3 has 16 residues. CDR1 and CDR2 from the germline V gene are SGHNT and YYREEE (reference sequence). V lost 4 bases to trimming and J lost 6 bases; unmatched junction nucleotides: 12. In nucleotides, the CDR3 is TGTGCCAGCAGCCCCATTGGGACAGGGGCGGAGGATGGCTACACCTTC. Protein sequence: CASSPIGTGAEDGYTF.

V is TRBV4-1 and J is TRBJ2-4, with TRBD1 matching 8 bases. Germline V lookup: CDR1 MGHRA, CDR2 YSYEKL. The CDR3 covers 19 residues. Trimming took 1 base from V and 0 from J; bases not matched to a gene: 11. The CDR3 is CASSQGIIDRGTAKNIQYF. The DNA of the CDR3 is TGCGCCAGCAGCCAAGGTATTATTGACAGGGGTACAGCCAAAAACATTCAGTACTTC.

The gene calls are TRBV5-5 and TRBJ2-7, with D uncertain. Germline values: CDR1 SGHKS, CDR2 YYEKEE (reference sequence). The CDR3 length is 16 residues. Trimming pared 1 base from V and 5 bases from J, leaving 19 bases between. The CDR3 sequence: CASSLTQVLLGDEQYF. The CDR3 bases are TGTGCCAGCAGCTTGACCCAGGTCCTGCTGGGTGACGAGCAGTACTTC. The entire variable domain, with the rest obtained from reference TRBV5-5 and TRBJ2-7, is as follows: DAGVTQSPTHLIKTRGQQVTLRCSPISGHKSVSWYQQVLGQGPQFIFQYYEKEERGRGNFPDRFSARQFPNYSSELNVNALLLGDSALYLCASSLTQVLLGDEQYFGPGTRLTVT.

A single count supports this clone. The V and J genes are TRBV5-1 and TRBJ1-4, with a possible D match to TRBD1 (6 bases). Germline V gene sequence: CDR1 SGHRS, CDR2 YFSETQ. The CDR3 contains 15 residues. The V and J ends lost 3 bases and 5 bases respectively, with 14 bases between them. CDR3 sequence reads: CASSWTRGRNEKLFF. The CDR3 bases are TGCGCCAGCAGCTGGACTAGGGGGAGGAATGAAAAACTGTTTTTT.

The V gene is TRBV5-1, the J gene TRBJ2-3; TRBD2 agrees at 10 bases. V lost 0 bases to trimming and J lost 2 bases; unmatched junction nucleotides: 6. The CDR3 has 17 amino acids. Germline-derived CDR1 and CDR2 are SGHRS and YFSETQ. The CDR3 bases are TGCGCCAGCAGCTTGGCGCTAGCGGGGGTTTCCACAGATACGCAGTATTTT. Translated, it gives CASSLALAGVSTDTQYF.

This chain uses TRBV27 with TRBJ1-2, with 7 bases aligning to TRBD1. This CDR3 contains 14 residues. The V and J ends lost 6 bases and 2 bases, in that order; junction bases with no gene match: 6. CDR1 MNHEY and CDR2 SMNVEV come from the germline V gene (reference sequence). CDR3 residues: CASRLTGANYGYTF. The CDR3 DNA is TGTGCCAGCAGATTAACAGGGGCCAACTATGGCTACACCTTC.

Remarks on this clone: Other DNA sequences in the sample encode the same CDR3. The V gene is TRBV5-1, the J gene TRBJ2-3; 11 bases map to TRBD2. The CDR3 spans 15 residues. V was pared by 4 bases and J by 6 bases, with 7 bases of the junction left unmatched. From germline, CDR1 is SGHRS and CDR2 YFSETQ. CDR3 bases: TGCGCCAGCAGCCCATCTAGCGGGGGGTGGGATACGCAGTATTTT. Translation gives CASSPSSGGWDTQYF.

V is TRBV10-3 and J is TRBJ2-7; 9 nucleotides match TRBD2. This CDR3 is built from 15 residues. The ends lost 2 bases at V and 6 bases at J; junction bases unmatched: 8. CDR1 ENHRY and CDR2 SYGVKD come from the germline V gene. In DNA, the CDR3 is TGTGCCATCAGTGAGATCGAGCGGGGGGTACCCGAGCAGTACTTC. Its translation is CAISEIERGVPEQYF.

The rearrangement joins TRBV27 to TRBJ1-3; D gene uncertain. The CDR3 has 13 amino acids. V shed 3 bases and J shed 0 bases, with 3 bases lying between them. Germline V gives CDR1 MNHEY, CDR2 SMNVEV (reference sequence). CDR3 bases: TGTGCCAGCAGTTTCTCCTCTGGAAACACCATATATTTT. Amino acid sequence: CASSFSSGNTIYF.

The gene calls are TRBV15 and TRBJ2-3; D unclear. Germline V CDR1 and CDR2: LNHNV, YYDKDF (reference sequence). The CDR3 has 14 amino acids. Trimming stripped 2 bases from V and 4 bases from J, with 10 bases between. This CDR3 is CATSRSADSDTQYF. CDR3 DNA sequence: TGTGCCACCAGCAGATCGGCAGACTCAGATACGCAGTATTTT.

V usage is TRBV18 and J usage is TRBJ2-3; D gene uncertain. Germline assignment: CDR1 KGHSH and CDR2 LQKENI. Trimming cost V 3 bases and J 5 bases, with 12 bases left between them. The CDR3 spans 14 residues. DNA for the CDR3: TGTGCCAGCTCACCCACGGGTAACGGAGATACGCAGTATTTT. Translating it yields CASSPTGNGDTQYF.

The V and J genes are TRBV7-9 and TRBJ1-1; D remains ambiguous. The V end lost 5 bases, the J end lost 3 bases, and 28 bases lay between the germline ends. CDR3 length: 19 residues. Germline V gene data show CDR1 as SEHNR and CDR2 as FQNEAQ (reference sequence). The CDR3 DNA reads as TGTGCCAGCAGCCCTCCGAAATACGGGGAACTGGCCTTCTACACTGAAGCTTTCTTT. It specifies CASSPPKYGELAFYTEAFF.

The chain employs TRBV19 and TRBJ1-1; D gene uncertain. CDR3 size: 14 residues. The V and J ends lost 6 bases and 8 bases respectively, with 19 bases between them. CDR1 is LNHDA and CDR2 is SQIVND in the germline V gene (reference sequence). The CDR3 protein is CASSFLSAGPEAFF. CDR3 nucleotide sequence: TGTGCCAGTAGCTTTTTATCGGCAGGTCCCGAAGCTTTCTTT. The full variable domain, completed using reference TRBV19 and TRBJ1-1, is DGGITQSPKYLFRKEGQNVTLSCEQNLNHDAMYWYRQDPGQGLRLIYYSQIVNDFQKGDIAEGYSVSREKKESFPLTVTSAQKNPTAFYLCASSFLSAGPEAFFGQGTRLTVV.

The V call is TRBV27, the J call TRBJ1-5; no definite D call. The germline V and J ends were trimmed by 5 bases and 4 bases, with 9 bases remaining between them. CDR1 and CDR2 from the germline V gene are MNHEY and SMNVEV (reference sequence). CDR3 length: 13 residues. The CDR3 is CASSLRRNQPQHF. The CDR3 region has the DNA TGTGCCAGCAGTCTACGGAGAAATCAGCCCCAGCATTTT.

The V and J genes are TRBV9 and TRBJ2-1, with 10 bases fitting TRBD2. The J segment lost 10 bases and the V segment lost 4 bases, leaving 17 bases of the junction unmatched. Germline V gene data show CDR1 as SGDLS and CDR2 as YYNGEE. The CDR3 sequence is 17 residues long. The CDR3 region is CASSSPAGSGGAQEQFF. The CDR3 bases are TGTGCCAGCAGCTCACCCGCAGGGAGCGGGGGGGCCCAGGAGCAGTTCTTC. The whole variable domain, remainder taken from reference TRBV9 and TRBJ2-1, is DSGVTQTPKHLITATGQRVTLRCSPRSGDLSVYWYQQSLDQGLQFLIQYYNGEERAKGNILERFSAQQFPDLHSELNLSSLELGDSALYFCASSSPAGSGGAQEQFFGPGTRLTVL.

This clone was recorded only once. V usage is TRBV3-1 (or the pseudogene TRBV3-2) and J usage is TRBJ2-5; 7 nucleotides line up with TRBD2. The germline CDR1 and CDR2 sequences are LGHDT and YNNKEL (reference sequence). The V gene end was trimmed by 0 bases and the J gene end by 4 bases; junction bases not matched to a gene: 5. This CDR3 spans 15 amino acids. CDR3 nucleotides: TGTGCCAGCAGCCAAGAGAGCGGGGAGCTAGAGACCCAGTACTTC. This translates into CASSQESGELETQYF.

The genes are TRBV19 and TRBJ2-2, with TRBD2 matching over 11 bases. Germline CDR1 LNHDA, CDR2 SQIVND (reference sequence). V was clipped by 4 bases and J by 1 base; unmatched bases: 11. The length of the CDR3 is 19 residues. CDR3 in DNA: TGTGCCAGTAGTACCACCTCCCTCCTAGCGGGGGGGAACACCGGGGAGCTGTTTTTT. It codes for CASSTTSLLAGGNTGELFF.